This T cell receptor (beta chain) was captured by sequencing in a study of memory CD4+ T cells and cytomegalovirus serostatus (dated by TCRdb to about 2019). Broadly, across the study: The approximately 35 healthy Belgian adults in the cohort included 9 who were CMV seropositive and roughly 25 who were CMV seronegative. To replicate a published TCR-based CMV serostatus classifier, the researchers sequenced the CD4+ memory TCRbeta repertoires of a Belgian cohort whose cytomegalovirus serostatus was known.

Its CDR3 holds 14 amino acids, cysteine through phenylalanine. Only the CDR3 DNA stays, 42 bases, in frame from base 1. Trimming removed 0 bases from V and 9 bases from J, leaving 12 bases between the germline ends. CDR1 is given as MNHNS and CDR2 as SASEGT, both from the germline V gene. Genomic DNA was extracted from sorted cells with the Quick-DNA Microprep Kit. TCRbeta DNA was amplified with the immunoSEQ hsTCRbeta kit following the manufacturer's protocol. TCRbeta libraries were sequenced on an Illumina MiSeq instrument. The authors processed their data as follows. Once out-of-frame sequences had been removed, 2,204,828 distinct TCRbeta sequences were left, which works out to an average of roughly 70,000 per individual. Two values were used to score each individual: the count of some 150 previously reported CMV-associated TCRbeta sequences and the total count of productive distinct TCRbeta sequences. A beta-binomial model was reimplemented in Python, and scikit-learn random forests with default parameters were trained on US cohort data. Classifier performance on the Belgian cohort was reported as the median AUC with percentile confidence intervals calculated over 10,000 bootstrap iterations. Here the immuneACCESS table is served through TCRdb, limited to in-frame sequences with V and J called. Missing clones are a known gap in these copies; in checked studies unresolved V genes cover under half, and the rest lacks a known reason. The V and J calls and clone size come from that table; D and trimming were worked out from the DNA. The sample table holds about 96,000 clones, of which 75% to 85% were seen once. The ten largest clones take up 3.6% of the sample.

The research as a whole found: The original-framework classifier achieved a median bootstrapped AUC of approximately 0.94 with a 95% CI of 0.76-1.00 on the Belgian cohort. The results were interpreted as suggesting that the CMV-associated TCR signature is mostly present in the CD4+ memory repertoire. For predicting CMV serostatus, the median bootstrapped AUC was approximately 0.95 using the original framework and about 0.9 using a US-trained random forest. Among the 150 to 200 previously reported CMV-associated TCRbeta sequences, 60 to 85 showed up in the CD4+ memory repertoires, with each one found in between one and five individuals. Only CD4+CD45RO+ memory cells were sequenced, in contrast to the original study, in which naive and memory CD4+ and CD8+ populations were covered.

On this clone: Its recognized antigen is unknown. No much larger clonotype is one base removed from it; base qualities were not supplied.

A FACSAria II was used to sort memory CD4+ T cells, defined as single viable CD3+CD4+CD8-CD45RO+ cells. To determine CMV serostatus, a Roche Elecsys assay was used that detects serum IgG against CMV pp150, pp28, p38 and p52. Once the samples were thawed, total CD4+ T cells were enriched through positive selection using CD4 magnetic microbeads. The samples came from a different study that was designed specifically to examine the CD4+ T cell memory repertoire. Peripheral blood mononuclear cells were isolated and cryopreserved according to standard operating procedures, and serum was stored at -80 degrees C. Staining used CD3-PerCP (BW264/56), CD4-APC (RPA-T4), CD45RO-PE (UCHT1) and CD8-Pacific Orange (3B5) antibodies, with Sytox blue excluding non-viable cells.

The chain employs TRBV6-1 and TRBJ2-1; TRBD2 is a possible D gene, resting on 5 matching bases. Material: memory CD4+ T cells from blood. This sequence was found in an adult in good health and CMV-seropositive. The DNA reads as follows: TGTGCCAGCAGTGAAGCATCCGGGGTTGGTGAGCAGTTCTTC. This gives the protein CASSEASGVGEQFF.